These 19 T cell receptor beta chains were sequenced from one sample in a study of T cells in localized non-small cell lung cancer. Assay used: immunoSEQ multiplex PCR; TCRdb lists only in-frame clones, some missing. The sample comprises 30,000 to 35,000 clones, roughly 91% of which are singletons, and less than 3% rests with the top ten. The sample here was peripheral blood, taken before any cancer treatment. Receptors were obtained from a female donor over 55 with stage I lung adenocarcinoma.

The chain employs TRBV10-3 and TRBJ2-7; 9 bases are a match to TRBD2. CDR3 length: 13 residues. V shed 6 bases and J 5 bases; nucleotides not matched to a gene: 5. Germline values: CDR1 ENHRY, CDR2 SYGVKD. The CDR3 region is CAISPGLANEQYF. In DNA, the CDR3 is TGTGCCATCAGCCCAGGACTAGCGAACGAGCAGTACTTC.

The rearrangement links TRBV19 to TRBJ2-2; 11 nucleotides line up with TRBD1. Trimming removed 6 bases from V and 6 bases from J; junction bases left unmatched: 6. The CDR3 is 15 amino acids. From germline, CDR1 is LNHDA and CDR2 SQIVND (reference sequence). The CDR3 coding sequence is TGTGCCAGTAGGCATGGACAGGGGGCGCCCGGGGAGCTGTTTTTT. This codes for CASRHGQGAPGELFF. Based on the CDR3 plus reference TRBV19 and TRBJ2-2, the full variable domain is DGGITQSPKYLFRKEGQNVTLSCEQNLNHDAMYWYRQDPGQGLRLIYYSQIVNDFQKGDIAEGYSVSREKKESFPLTVTSAQKNPTAFYLCASRHGQGAPGELFFGEGSRLTVL.

V gene TRBV5-6 combines with J gene TRBJ1-1, with a tentative D call TRBD1 (5 bases). Between the trimmed V and J ends, which lost 4 bases and 1 base, there was a span of 11 bases. Germline CDR1 and CDR2: SGHDT and YYEEEE. The length of the CDR3 is 14 residues. CDR3 nucleotides: TGTGCCAGCAGCCGGGGACGAGGGAACACTGAAGCTTTCTTT. Translating gives CASSRGRGNTEAFF.

J is TRBJ2-5 and V is TRBV7-3; TRBD2 agrees at 12 bases. This CDR3 contains 18 residues. The ends lost 4 bases at V and 4 bases at J; junction bases unmatched: 13. Germline loops: CDR1 SGHTA, CDR2 FQGTGA. For the CDR3, the DNA is TGTGCCAGCAGCTACTGGGGTCGACTAGCGGGAGACGGAGAGACCCAGTACTTC. Its translation is CASSYWGRLAGDGETQYF.

With respect to this clone: Sequence at one end of the junction differs from germline and may be a read error. CDR3 sequence (DNA): TGTGCCAGTAAGGGAGGACAGGGGCGCCCGGTGGACTTC. Translation: CASKGGQGRPVDF. V is TRBV19 and J is TRBJ2-7; 9 positions agree with TRBD1. Germline CDR1 reads LNHDA; CDR2 reads SQIVND (reference sequence). The CDR3 sequence is 13 residues long.

The gene calls are TRBV2 and TRBJ2-1, with 13 bases that match TRBD2. Unmatched junction bases numbered 9, after V lost 8 bases and J lost 8 bases. The CDR3 loop spans 15 amino acids. CDR1 and CDR2 from the germline V gene are SNHLY and FYNNEI. CDR3 sequence: CASSEVTSGRYEQFF. The CDR3 DNA reads TGTGCCAGCTCCGAGGTGACTAGCGGGAGGTATGAGCAGTTCTTC.

The chain couples TRBV5-8 to TRBJ1-1; D not resolved. The CDR3 extends over 14 amino acids. The V and J ends lost 0 bases and 1 base respectively, with 7 bases between them. The germline V gene encodes CDR1 SGHTS and CDR2 YDEGEE. CDR3: CASSLGASNTEAFF. Here the CDR3 DNA reads TGTGCCAGCAGCTTGGGGGCTTCGAACACTGAAGCTTTCTTT.

This clone was recorded once. This chain links TRBV5-6 with TRBJ1-2; D not resolved. Germline CDR1 SGHDT, CDR2 YYEEEE. The CDR3 is 14 amino acids. Trimming took off 4 bases at V and 2 bases at J, with 12 bases between the two ends. The CDR3 DNA follows: TGTGCCAGCAGCGTCATACGGGAGAACTATGGCTACACCTTC. Translated, it gives CASSVIRENYGYTF.

This clone was seen more than once but under ten times. This sequence joins TRBV7-7 and TRBJ2-2; a weak D match, TRBD1 (6 bases). CDR1 is SSHAT and CDR2 is FNYEAQ in the germline V gene (reference sequence). The length of the CDR3 is 15 residues. Deletions cut 5 bases from V and 3 bases from J, with 13 bases between. CDR3 sequence reads: CASSPGQLDTGELFF. The CDR3 coding sequence is TGTGCCAGCAGCCCCGGACAGTTGGACACCGGGGAGCTGTTTTTT.

The chain has TRBV7-2 and TRBJ2-5; D unclear. V lost 2 bases and J lost 4, with 11 bases in between. This CDR3 has 14 residues. Germline assignment: CDR1 SGHTA and CDR2 FQGNSA. The CDR3 region is CASSLILVPETQYF. The CDR3 DNA sequence: TGTGCCAGCAGCTTAATCCTAGTCCCAGAGACCCAGTACTTC.

The chain couples TRBV7-3 to TRBJ2-1; TRBD2 matches 7 bases. CDR3 size: 17 residues. The V gene's germline CDR1 is SGHTA and CDR2 FQGTGA. After removal of 2 bases from V and 4 bases from J, the junction contained 11 bases not matched to a gene. The CDR3, as DNA: TGTGCCAGCAGCTTAGGCGGCGGCGGGAGCCTTTACAATGAGCAGTTCTTC. Translating gives CASSLGGGGSLYNEQFF.

This clone was detected only a few times. V gene TRBV7-9 combines with J gene TRBJ1-1, with D hard to call. This CDR3 contains 13 residues. Trimming removed 1 base at V and 7 bases at J, with 10 bases between. The V gene's germline CDR1 is SEHNR and CDR2 FQNEAQ (reference sequence). In DNA form, the CDR3 reads TGTGCCAGCAGCTTAGGGGGATGGGGTGAAGCTTTCTTT. It yields the protein CASSLGGWGEAFF. The whole variable domain, filled in from reference TRBV7-9 and TRBJ1-1, reads DTGVSQNPRHKITKRGQNVTFRCDPISEHNRLYWYRQTLGQGPEFLTYFQNEAQLEKSRLLSDRFSAERPKGSFSTLEIQRTEQGDSAMYLCASSLGGWGEAFFGQGTRLTVV.

The chain links TRBV11-2 to TRBJ1-1; D is ambiguous. With 0 bases removed from V and 1 base from J, the gap between germline ends came to 9 bases. The CDR3 has 15 residues. The germline gives CDR1 SGHAT, CDR2 FQNNGV. This chain's CDR3 is CASSLDQAGNTEAFF. Here the CDR3 DNA reads TGTGCCAGCAGCTTAGATCAGGCAGGGAACACTGAAGCTTTCTTT.

The rearrangement links TRBV25-1 to TRBJ2-3, with a possible D match to TRBD2 (5 bases). Germline V gene lookup returns CDR1 MGHDK and CDR2 SYGVNS. Trimming took off 7 bases at V and 2 bases at J, with 7 bases between the two ends. The CDR3 loop spans 12 amino acids. The CDR3 region has the DNA TGTGCCAGCAACGGGAACACAGATACGCAGTATTTT. It encodes CASNGNTDTQYF.

The rearrangement joins TRBV7-2 to TRBJ2-5; no clear D. This CDR3 is 12 amino acids long. V lost 1 base to trimming and J lost 7 bases, with 7 bases between them. Germline V gives CDR1 SGHTA, CDR2 FQGNSA. The CDR3 reads CASSLERATQYF. Written as DNA, the CDR3 is TGTGCCAGCAGCTTAGAAAGGGCGACCCAGTACTTC.

The count of this clone is one. The V call is TRBV6-5, the J call TRBJ2-7; TRBD1 aligns across 10 bases. Trimming at V came to 6 bases and at J to 6 bases, leaving 5 bases not matched to a gene. Per germline, CDR1 MNHEY and CDR2 SVGAGI. The CDR3 sequence is 13 residues long. CDR3 DNA sequence: TGTGCCAGCAGGGGACAGGGGTTCTCCGAGCAGTACTTC. It yields the protein CASRGQGFSEQYF.

This clone appeared a single time. The chain is built from TRBV4-3 and TRBJ2-1, with 10 nucleotides matching TRBD2. V shed 1 base, J shed 10 bases, and the junction held 4 bases outside the gene matches. Germline V gene lookup returns CDR1 LGHNA and CDR2 YSLEER. The CDR3 extends over 14 amino acids. The CDR3 sequence: CASSQGRTSGEQFF. In DNA form, the CDR3 reads TGCGCCAGCAGCCAAGGTCGGACTAGCGGCGAGCAGTTCTTC.

This sequence joins TRBV11-2 and TRBJ2-1; D might be TRBD2 (6 bases). From germline, CDR1 is SGHAT and CDR2 FQNNGV. Trimming shortened V by 5 bases and J by 3 bases, and 14 bases separated the two germline ends. This CDR3 comprises 15 residues. CDR3 sequence reads: CASSRERVGYNEQFF. CDR3 in DNA: TGTGCCAGCAGCCGCGAGCGGGTAGGCTACAATGAGCAGTTCTTC.

This clone was observed a few times. This chain joins TRBV4-1 and TRBJ2-3, with D unclear. Germline V gives CDR1 MGHRA, CDR2 YSYEKL. The CDR3 extends over 16 amino acids. The V end was cut by 1 base, the J end by 3 bases, with 14 bases between. The CDR3 loop reads CASSQANMGFTDTQYF. CDR3 coding DNA: TGCGCCAGCAGCCAAGCCAACATGGGATTTACAGATACGCAGTATTTT.